This TCR beta chain is drawn from a study of graft-versus-host responses after intestinal transplantation. Study background: Anti-thymocyte globulin induction was given to all recipients, followed by tacrolimus and steroids for around three years.

TCRdb's copy holds only in-frame clones and misses some; the assay was immunoSEQ multiplex PCR. The sample has about 19,000 clones; more than 75% are singletons. Points on this clone: What it binds is not known.

Study findings and constraints: Within the allografts of patients who had graft-donor T cell macrochimerism, graft-versus-host to host-versus-graft clonal ratios were high.

Samples of post-transplant bone marrow were collected from the posterior iliac crest or another site. CDR3 size: 13 residues. Trimming at V came to 2 bases and at J to 3 bases, leaving 2 bases not matched to a gene. The germline V gene encodes CDR1 SGHRS and CDR2 YFSETQ. The sequenced sample was bone marrow, obtained approximately 120 days after transplant. This chain joins TRBV5-1 and TRBJ2-7; 7 positions agree with TRBD2. This clonotype originated in a human patient who received an intestinal transplant, so some T cells may come from the graft donor. CDR3 DNA: TGCGCCAGCAGCTTATCTAGCGGCTACGAGCAGTACTTC. Protein: CASSLSSGYEQYF.